Shown below are 26 T cell receptor beta chains from a single sample sequenced in a study of T-cell memory formation after mild COVID-19. One entry per CDR3 protein, called by TCRdb with MiXCR from the 5' RACE reads. The profile shows about 400,000 distinct CDR3 sequences, under 25% of them singletons. Sample: PBMCs or a T cell subset sorted from them (not recorded which). The source is an adult woman who had mild COVID-19 (a few samples of this study predate the infection). Cell type and time point are not known.

This clonotype was found once. The chain has TRBV5-4 and TRBJ2-3; TRBD1 aligns across 7 bases. Germline lookup yields CDR1 SGHNT and CDR2 YYREEE (reference sequence). CDR3 length: 16 amino acids. V trimming: 6 bases; J trimming: 1 base; junction bases outside the gene matches: 11. The DNA for the CDR3 is TGTGCCAGCAACCGAGACAGGGCCCCTCGCACAGATACGCAGTATTTT. Translated: CASNRDRAPRTDTQYF.

This clonotype was detected a few times. The V call is TRBV29-1, the J call TRBJ2-1; D not resolved. The CDR3 extends over 11 amino acids. In germline, CDR1 is SQVTM, CDR2 ANQGSEA. V lost 5 bases to trimming and J lost 7 bases, with 9 bases between them. The chain's CDR3 is CSVLGLNEQFF. The CDR3 bases are TGCAGCGTTCTAGGGTTGAATGAGCAGTTCTTC.

The rearrangement links TRBV19 to TRBJ1-1; 9 positions agree with TRBD1. The CDR3 is made up of 14 amino acids. Germline V gene lookup returns CDR1 LNHDA and CDR2 SQIVND (reference sequence). J gave up 4 bases and V 5 bases, and 5 bases lay outside the gene matches. CDR3 amino acids: CASSSDRGITEAFF. CDR3 sequence (DNA): TGTGCCAGTAGTTCCGACAGGGGGATCACTGAAGCTTTCTTT.

The table lists this clonotype with a few counts. The genes are TRBV12-3 or TRBV12-4 and TRBJ2-5; TRBD1 matches 7 bases. V was pared by 3 bases and J by 3 bases, with 7 bases of the junction left unmatched. The CDR3 is made up of 15 amino acids. The CDR3 DNA follows: TGTGCCAGCAGTTTCGGGACAGAGACAGAAGAGACCCAGTACTTC. Its translation is CASSFGTETEETQYF.

About this clonotype itself: A read error is possible here, since a much larger clone lies one base away. The chain joins TRBV30 to TRBJ2-2, with 9 bases fitting TRBD1. The CDR3 runs 15 residues. V shed 6 bases and J 6 bases; nucleotides not matched to a gene: 11. Germline assignment: CDR1 GTSNPN and CDR2 SVGIG (reference sequence). CDR3 protein: CACLGTGRFAGELFF. CDR3 nucleotides: TGTGCCTGCCTTGGGACAGGGAGATTCGCCGGGGAGCTGTTTTTT.

The chain has TRBV20-1 and TRBJ2-1; no definite D call. V lost 6 bases, J lost 5 bases, and 11 bases lay in between. This CDR3 comprises 12 residues. CDR1 and CDR2 (germline): DFQATT, SNEGSKA (reference sequence). CDR3 amino acids: CSAEASHNEQFF. The CDR3 DNA reads TGCAGTGCGGAAGCGAGCCACAATGAGCAGTTCTTC.

The chain joins TRBV11-2 to TRBJ2-7; 7 nucleotides agree with TRBD1. V lost 4 bases, J lost 3 bases, and 9 bases stayed unmatched. The germline V gene encodes CDR1 SGHAT and CDR2 FQNNGV. The CDR3 runs 15 residues. The CDR3 nucleotides are TGTGCCAGCAGCTACGGACAGGACCGCCTCTACGAGCAGTACTTC. This gives the protein CASSYGQDRLYEQYF.

The genes are TRBV7-9 and TRBJ2-7; perhaps TRBD1 as D (6 bases). V dropped 0 bases and J dropped 6 bases, with 9 bases sitting between them. The CDR3 consists of 13 residues. In germline, CDR1 is SEHNR, CDR2 FQNEAQ (reference sequence). The CDR3 loop reads CASSLAPGVEQYF. The CDR3 nucleotides are TGTGCCAGCAGCTTAGCTCCAGGGGTCGAGCAGTACTTC.

This sequence joins TRBV5-5 and TRBJ2-6; D is perhaps TRBD1 (5 bases). V lost 5 bases and J 0 bases, leaving 15 bases between the germline ends. The CDR3 runs to 17 residues. Looked up from germline, CDR1 is SGHKS and CDR2 is YYEKEE (reference sequence). The CDR3: CASSLEVDSSGANVLTF. In DNA, the CDR3 is TGTGCCAGCAGTTTAGAAGTTGACAGCTCTGGGGCCAACGTCCTGACTTTC.

This chain uses TRBV10-3 with TRBJ1-5, with TRBD1 identical over 7 bases. The ends lost 5 bases at V and 3 bases at J; junction bases unmatched: 13. Germline V gene sequence: CDR1 ENHRY, CDR2 SYGVKD. CDR3 length: 17 residues. The CDR3 region has the DNA TGTGCCATCAGTCGGGACAGCCTACGAGCTATCAATCAGCCCCAGCATTTT. Residues: CAISRDSLRAINQPQHF.

The gene calls are TRBV20-1 and TRBJ2-7; no clear D gene. The CDR3 runs 15 residues. CDR1 and CDR2 from the germline V gene are DFQATT and SNEGSKA (reference sequence). Trimming left V 2 bases short and J 2 bases short, with 16 bases between. CDR3: CSARSSRRPAYEQYF. CDR3 nucleotides: TGCAGTGCTAGAAGTTCCCGGCGACCCGCCTACGAGCAGTACTTC.

V is TRBV5-1 and J is TRBJ2-5, with D tentatively TRBD1 (6 bases). The germline V gene encodes CDR1 SGHRS and CDR2 YFSETQ. This CDR3 region has 13 residues. The V end lost 8 bases, the J end lost 4 bases, and 15 bases lay between the germline ends. The CDR3 DNA follows: TGCGCCAGTACCATCGGGACACGAGAGACCCAGTACTTC. Encoded protein: CASTIGTRETQYF.

This clonotype was detected a few times. The chain couples TRBV7-9 to TRBJ2-3; D is perhaps TRBD1 or TRBD2 (5 bases each). Trimming removed 5 bases at V and 2 bases at J, with 17 bases between. The CDR3 is 16 amino acids. Germline assignment: CDR1 SEHNR and CDR2 FQNEAQ (reference sequence). CDR3 protein: CASSPAVGAPTDTQYF. The CDR3 region has the DNA TGTGCCAGCAGCCCAGCGGTAGGGGCACCCACAGATACGCAGTATTTT.

The sample holds many counts of this clonotype. The CDR3 sequence is CASSLPDRVNEQFF. The CDR3 nucleotides read TGCGCCAGCAGCCTCCCGGACAGGGTCAATGAGCAGTTCTTC. The chain is built from TRBV5-1 and TRBJ2-1; TRBD1 agrees at 8 bases. V dropped 4 bases and J dropped 6; count of bases not matched to a gene: 6. Per germline, CDR1 SGHRS and CDR2 YFSETQ. CDR3 length: 14 amino acids.

CDR3 in amino acids: CASSKCGTGGYEQYF. In DNA form, the CDR3 reads TGTGCCAGCAGCAAATGCGGGACAGGGGGCTACGAGCAGTACTTC. The V and J genes are TRBV21-1 and TRBJ2-7; the D segment call TRBD1 is taken from the table without a DNA check. TRBV21-1 is a pseudogene. CDR3 length equals 15 residues.

This clonotype turned up a few times. V gene TRBV5-5 combines with J gene TRBJ2-5; 8 positions match TRBD1. Looked up from germline, CDR1 is SGHKS and CDR2 is YYEKEE (reference sequence). The V segment lost 3 bases and the J segment 5 bases; nucleotides outside the gene matches: 6. The CDR3 runs 14 residues. The DNA of the CDR3 is TGTGCCAGCAGCTCAGGGGGCGCTTGGGAGACCCAGTACTTC. Amino acids: CASSSGGAWETQYF.

This clonotype appeared many times. V is TRBV7-6 and J is TRBJ2-7, with D possibly TRBD1 on 5 matching bases. The germline gives CDR1 SGHVS, CDR2 FNYEAQ. The CDR3 runs to 16 residues. Between the trimmed V and J ends, which lost 2 bases and 6 bases, there was a span of 20 bases. The CDR3 loop is CASSLLPKASRGEQYF. CDR3 in DNA: TGTGCCAGCAGCTTACTACCTAAGGCATCTAGGGGCGAGCAGTACTTC. The whole variable domain, filled in from reference TRBV7-6 and TRBJ2-7, reads GAGVSQSPRYKVTKRGQDVALRCDPISGHVSLYWYRQALGQGPEFLTYFNYEAQQDKSGLPNDRFSAERPEGSISTLTIQRTEQRDSAMYRCASSLLPKASRGEQYFGPGTRLTVT.

This clonotype was detected a few times. The V call is TRBV7-3, the J call TRBJ2-3, with TRBD2 as a possible D gene (7 bases). V shed 1 base and J shed 1 base, with 15 bases lying between them. Germline assignment: CDR1 SGHTA and CDR2 FQGTGA. The CDR3 totals 17 residues. The CDR3 loop is CASSLIGGGGRTDTQYF. In nucleotides, the CDR3 is TGTGCCAGCAGCTTAATCGGAGGGGGGGGGCGCACAGATACGCAGTATTTT.

In this sample, this clonotype turned up a few times. V is TRBV12-3 or TRBV12-4 and J is TRBJ2-1; 7 positions match TRBD2. J lost 6 bases, V lost 2 bases, and 4 bases had no gene match. The CDR3 has 14 amino acids. As DNA, the CDR3 is TGTGCCAGCAGTTTACCAGGGAGGGGCAATGAGCAGTTCTTC. Translating it yields CASSLPGRGNEQFF.

V and J are TRBV11-2 and TRBJ1-1; D may be TRBD1 (6 bases). Deletions cut 5 bases from V and 7 bases from J, with 17 bases between. CDR1 is SGHAT and CDR2 is FQNNGV in the germline V gene. This CDR3 comprises 14 residues. CDR3 region: CASSPRTAALEAFF. CDR3 nucleotide sequence: TGTGCCAGCAGCCCACGGACAGCGGCACTTGAAGCTTTCTTT.

V and J are TRBV5-1 and TRBJ2-1; TRBD2 might be the D (6 bases). CDR1 and CDR2 (germline): SGHRS, YFSETQ. The germline V and J ends were trimmed by 2 bases and 10 bases, with 19 bases remaining between them. The CDR3 contains 15 residues. CDR3 in DNA: TGCGCCAGCAGCTTCAAGGCCGGGACTCCCCCAGAGCAGTTCTTC. It is translated as CASSFKAGTPPEQFF.

A few counts support this clonotype. This chain links TRBV13 with TRBJ1-2; TRBD1 matches 12 bases. CDR3 length: 15 residues. Germline-derived CDR1 and CDR2 are PRHDT and FYEKMQ (reference sequence). J gave up 6 bases and V 5 bases, and 7 bases lay outside the gene matches. The CDR3 here is CASSLPGTGGDGYTF. CDR3 DNA sequence: TGTGCCAGCAGCCTCCCCGGGACAGGGGGCGATGGCTACACCTTC.

This clonotype showed up just a few times. J is TRBJ2-3 and V is TRBV7-6; D possibly corresponds to TRBD1 (5 bases). Germline V CDR1 and CDR2: SGHVS, FNYEAQ. The V and J ends lost 5 bases and 4 bases respectively, with 13 bases between them. This CDR3 is built from 14 residues. CDR3 bases: TGTGCCAGCAGCCCCCCAGGGTCCCCAGATACGCAGTATTTT. This gives the protein CASSPPGSPDTQYF.

V usage is TRBV15 and J usage is TRBJ2-3, with D tentatively TRBD2 (6 bases). The ends were cut back, 0 bases at V and 2 bases at J, with 12 bases in the middle. This CDR3 has 16 residues. Germline V gene data show CDR1 as LNHNV and CDR2 as YYDKDF (reference sequence). The CDR3 loop is CATSRDLAPFTDTQYF. CDR3 in DNA: TGTGCCACCAGCAGAGACCTAGCGCCTTTCACAGATACGCAGTATTTT.

This clonotype has more than one count but fewer than ten. This chain uses TRBV14 with TRBJ2-3, with D perhaps assigned TRBD1 or TRBD2 (5 bases each). V lost 4 bases and J lost 4, with 15 bases in between. The CDR3 runs 15 residues. CDR1 SGHDN and CDR2 FVKESK come from the germline V gene. CDR3 nucleotides: TGTGCCAGCAGCCGGCAACCGGGACCCTCAGATACGCAGTATTTT. It yields the protein CASSRQPGPSDTQYF.

CDR3 sequence: CASSISWDADTEAFF. The CDR3 nucleotides read TGTGCCAGCAGCATCAGCTGGGACGCCGACACTGAAGCTTTCTTT. This sequence joins TRBV7-2 and TRBJ1-1; maybe TRBD1 (5 bases). CDR1 SGHTA and CDR2 FQGNSA come from the germline V gene. This CDR3 spans 15 amino acids. With 5 bases removed from V and 3 bases from J, the gap between germline ends came to 16 bases.